This T cell receptor beta chain originates from a study of blood T cell repertoires in COVID-19 (TCRdb year 2020). Background for the entire study: The collaborator samples originated in the United States, Italy and Spain and spanned the acute and convalescent phases of COVID-19. The prospective study material was composed of cDNA or gDNA derived from T cells, B-cell-depleted T cells, or PBMCs. The dataset comprised deeply sampled blood TCRbeta repertoires from subjects exposed to, actively infected with, or recovered from COVID-19. The repertoires were released in a freely available public database meant as a resource for research on the immune response to SARS-CoV-2. Samples were obtained from the ongoing ImmuneRACE study (first 160 participants) and from 1,200 or so subjects provided by 6 global collaborators. A de-identified subject ID, COVID-19 status, age in years and sex were almost always included in the sample metadata. Where available, HLA class I and class II types were obtained from metadata supplied by the sample provider rather than from assay-based typing. General conclusions and limits of the study: The amount of clinical and demographic metadata varied by source and participant and was provided uncurated.

Each collaborating institution followed its own protocols to collect whole blood in K2EDTA tubes. Collaborator samples were shipped for TCRbeta analysis as frozen whole blood, isolated PBMCs, or DNA extracted from either sample type. Only a few counts were recorded for this clone. This clone's antigen is unknown. No clone much larger than this one lies a single base away; base qualities are absent. The immunoSEQ Assay, a bias-controlled multiplex PCR, was used to amplify TCRbeta CDR3 regions from genomic DNA. In the source study's methods: Nucleated cell counts per sample were estimated from amplification of reference gene primers within the assay. Sequence reads were collapsed and filtered to measure the absolute abundance of every unique TCRbeta CDR3 rearrangement. For each sample, productive Simpson clonality was calculated as the square root of Simpson's diversity index across productive rearrangements. TCRdb's version of the immuneACCESS table is confined to in-frame rearrangements and falls short of the full clone set. An unresolved V gene accounts for under half of the shortfall where checked; the remainder is of unknown origin. V and J calls and clone size are as listed in that table; D and trimming were resolved from the DNA. In this sample the table shows 300,000 to 400,000 clones, about nine tenths of which occur a single time. In total, the top ten clones hold 1% of the sample.

Taken from the germline V gene, the CDR1 and CDR2 loops are KGHDR and SFDVKD. There are 13 amino acids in the CDR3, from cysteine to phenylalanine inclusive. Only the CDR3 DNA is retained, 39 bases long and in frame from the first base. At the junction V is shortened by 6 bases and J by 3 bases, with 11 bases in between. The sequence links TRBV24-1 to TRBJ2-7, with TRBD1 as a weak D call on 6 bases. This TCR was sampled from a man aged 50 or older with active or convalescent COVID-19. Sequences were obtained from peripheral blood. The encoded CDR3 is CATSQGSDYEQYF. The nucleotides are TGTGCCACCAGTCAGGGGTCGGACTACGAGCAGTACTTC.